The rows below give T cell receptor beta chains drawn from one sample of a study of shared clonotypes between healthy human individuals. Profiling relied on immunoSEQ multiplex PCR, and the TCRdb table lists in-frame clones only, not all of them. The sample comprises about 2.4 million clones, over 85% of which are singletons, and roughly 0.14% rests with the top ten. Sequencing used naive CD4+ T cells sorted from blood. The origin of the receptors is a man younger than 30 in good health. CDR3s include the opening cysteine and the closing phenylalanine or tryptophan. The order of the fields is clone size, D gene, V gene, J gene, CDR3 DNA, CDR3 protein. A D gene is named only where the DNA matches it firmly. Only part of the rows carry a size: once, few, many, or a class if the clone is expanded.

abundance: .; d_gene: TRBD2; v_gene: TRBV6-5; j_gene: TRBJ2-1; CDR3nt: TGTGCCAGCAGGTACGACGGGACTAGCGGCAACAATGAGCAGTTCTTC; CDR3aa: CASRYDGTSGNNEQFF
abundance: .; d_gene: .; v_gene: TRBV25-1; j_gene: TRBJ2-2; CDR3nt: TGTGCCAGCAGTGAGTCGCGGGTCTTAACCGGGGAGCTGTTTTTT; CDR3aa: CASSESRVLTGELFF
abundance: once; d_gene: TRBD1; v_gene: TRBV23-1; j_gene: TRBJ1-2; CDR3nt: TGCGCCATAGGCCGGGACAGGACGGGCATGATCTATGGCTACACCTTC; CDR3aa: CAIGRDRTGMIYGYTF
abundance: .; d_gene: TRBD2; v_gene: TRBV30; j_gene: TRBJ2-3; CDR3nt: TGTGCCTGGAGTACAGCTCGGTCATTCGGGACTAGCGGGGAGGATACGCAGTATTTT; CDR3aa: CAWSTARSFGTSGEDTQYF
abundance: once; d_gene: TRBD1; v_gene: TRBV7-2; j_gene: TRBJ2-7; CDR3nt: TGTGCCAGCAGCTTGACAGGGAGCTCCTACGAGCAGTACTTC; CDR3aa: CASSLTGSSYEQYF
abundance: .; d_gene: TRBD1; v_gene: TRBV7-9; j_gene: TRBJ2-2; CDR3nt: TGTGCCAGCAGCTTAGCGTGGGACAGGAACACCGGGGAGCTGTTTTTT; CDR3aa: CASSLAWDRNTGELFF
abundance: .; d_gene: .; v_gene: TRBV18; j_gene: TRBJ2-1; CDR3nt: TGTGCCAGCTCACCGGCAGGTCTTACTGTGGGGAATGAGCAGTTCTTC; CDR3aa: CASSPAGLTVGNEQFF
abundance: .; d_gene: .; v_gene: TRBV11-3; j_gene: TRBJ2-1; CDR3nt: TGTGCCAGCAGCTTAGGGGGTCAGGGTCGAATGTTCTTC; CDR3aa: CASSLGGQGRMFF
abundance: .; d_gene: TRBD1; v_gene: TRBV6-5; j_gene: TRBJ2-3; CDR3nt: TGTGCCAGCAGTTACTCCCGCAGGGGGCCCACAGATACGCAGTATTTT; CDR3aa: CASSYSRRGPTDTQYF
abundance: .; d_gene: TRBD1; v_gene: TRBV7-9; j_gene: TRBJ2-3; CDR3nt: TGTGCCAGCAGCGAGGACAGGGGAGGGCCAGATACGCAGTATTTT; CDR3aa: CASSEDRGGPDTQYF
abundance: .; d_gene: TRBD2; v_gene: TRBV10-3; j_gene: TRBJ2-1; CDR3nt: TGTGCCATCAGTGGGGAGCGGCCTAGCGGGCTTGCAGTCAATGAGCAGTTCTTC; CDR3aa: CAISGERPSGLAVNEQFF
abundance: .; d_gene: .; v_gene: TRBV10-3; j_gene: TRBJ1-1; CDR3nt: TGTGCCATCAGTGAGTCGCTCAGCTTGAACACTGAAGCTTTCTTT; CDR3aa: CAISESLSLNTEAFF
abundance: .; d_gene: TRBD1; v_gene: TRBV6-5; j_gene: TRBJ2-7; CDR3nt: TGTGCCAGCAGTCTCAAGACAGGGGCCACCTACGAGCAGTACTTC; CDR3aa: CASSLKTGATYEQYF
abundance: .; d_gene: .; v_gene: TRBV28; j_gene: TRBJ1-1; CDR3nt: TGTGCCAGCACTTGGACAGAGAACACTGAAGCTTTCTTT; CDR3aa: CASTWTENTEAFF
abundance: .; d_gene: .; v_gene: TRBV27; j_gene: TRBJ1-5; CDR3nt: TGTGCCAGCAGTCGCTCTCAGGGAGTTGGCAATCAGCCCCAGCATTTT; CDR3aa: CASSRSQGVGNQPQHF
abundance: few; d_gene: .; v_gene: TRBV10-3; j_gene: TRBJ1-6; CDR3nt: TGTGCCATCAGTGAGACAGAACCTTCACCCCTCCACTTT; CDR3aa: CAISETEPSPLHF
abundance: .; d_gene: TRBD1; v_gene: TRBV6-5; j_gene: TRBJ1-5; CDR3nt: TGTGCCAGCAGTTACACAGGGGGTCGCAATCAGCCCCAGCATTTT; CDR3aa: CASSYTGGRNQPQHF
abundance: .; d_gene: .; v_gene: TRBV7-2; j_gene: TRBJ2-7; CDR3nt: TGTGCCAGCAGCTTTCTACCGGCTGGTAGCACGGACGAGCAGTACTTC; CDR3aa: CASSFLPAGSTDEQYF
abundance: .; d_gene: TRBD2; v_gene: TRBV19; j_gene: TRBJ2-6; CDR3nt: TGTGCCAGTAGAATAGCGGGGGGGAATTATGGGGCCAACGTCCTGACTTTC; CDR3aa: CASRIAGGNYGANVLTF
abundance: few; d_gene: .; v_gene: TRBV6-5; j_gene: TRBJ2-3; CDR3nt: TGTGCCAGCAGTTACTCGACAGGCACAGATACGCAGTATTTT; CDR3aa: CASSYSTGTDTQYF
abundance: .; d_gene: .; v_gene: TRBV5-1; j_gene: TRBJ1-5; CDR3nt: TGCGCCAGCAGCTTGGGGGGGGCGCCCAATCAGCCCCAGCATTTT; CDR3aa: CASSLGGAPNQPQHF
abundance: .; d_gene: TRBD2; v_gene: TRBV5-6; j_gene: TRBJ2-4; CDR3nt: TGTGCCAGCAGCCCCCTAGCGGGAGGGTCAGTGAACATTCAGTACTTC; CDR3aa: CASSPLAGGSVNIQYF
abundance: .; d_gene: .; v_gene: TRBV20-1; j_gene: TRBJ1-1; CDR3nt: TGCAGTGTCAGGGGAGGGACTGAAGCTTTCTTT; CDR3aa: CSVRGGTEAFF
abundance: .; d_gene: TRBD1; v_gene: TRBV5-4; j_gene: TRBJ2-3; CDR3nt: TGTGCCAGCAGCAGGGGACAGGGCGGGGGCGATACGCAGTATTTT; CDR3aa: CASSRGQGGGDTQYF
abundance: .; d_gene: .; v_gene: TRBV6-1; j_gene: TRBJ1-2; CDR3nt: TGTGCCAGTGAGACGGACGACTTTAACTATGGCTACACCTTC; CDR3aa: CASETDDFNYGYTF
abundance: .; d_gene: TRBD1; v_gene: TRBV27; j_gene: TRBJ2-5; CDR3nt: TGTGCCAGCAGTTCGGGACAGTTGGAGACCCAGTACTTC; CDR3aa: CASSSGQLETQYF
abundance: .; d_gene: .; v_gene: TRBV19; j_gene: TRBJ2-7; CDR3nt: TGTGCCAGTAGCAATAGGGACCTTCCCTACGAGCAGTACTTC; CDR3aa: CASSNRDLPYEQYF
abundance: .; d_gene: .; v_gene: TRBV6-1; j_gene: TRBJ2-6; CDR3nt: TGTGCCAGCAGTGCAGTGGCAGGGAAGAGCTCTGGGGCCAACGTCCTGACTTTC; CDR3aa: CASSAVAGKSSGANVLTF